A selection of T cell receptor beta chains follows, all from one sample in a study of T cells in Graves' hyperthyroidism and ophthalmopathy. TCRdb used MiXCR to reprocess the multiplex PCR reads, holding one entry per CDR3 protein. The table includes hundreds of thousands of distinct CDR3 sequences, roughly 17% detected once. Sequenced sample: blood. Receptors originate from a woman aged 25 to 39 with Graves' hyperthyroidism. CDR3s include the opening cysteine and the closing phenylalanine or tryptophan. D genes are given only for firm matches. Size is omitted from some rows. Given values are once, few, many or a class for expanded clones.

j_gene	abundance	v_gene	d_gene	CDR3aa	CDR3nt
TRBJ2-4	-	TRBV19	-	CASSTLGTFKAKNIQYF	TGTGCCAGTAGTACCCTCGGGACTTTCAAAGCCAAAAACATTCAGTACTTC
TRBJ2-1	few	TRBV19	-	CASSTQTYNEQFF	TGTGCCAGTAGTACCCAAACCTACAATGAGCAGTTCTTC
TRBJ1-1	-	TRBV4-1	TRBD1	CASSHPGQGAEAFF	TGCGCCAGCAGCCATCCAGGACAGGGGGCTGAAGCTTTCTTT
TRBJ1-4	-	TRBV5-6	-	CASSLVGLEKLFF	TGTGCCAGCAGCTTGGTGGGGCTTGAAAAACTGTTTTTT
TRBJ2-3	few	TRBV12-3/TRBV12-4	TRBD2	CASSIGLASDTQYF	TGTGCCAGCAGTATTGGACTAGCGTCAGATACGCAGTATTTT
TRBJ2-4	few	TRBV6-1	-	CASSPNRGEGIAKNIQYF	TGTGCCAGCAGTCCCAACCGCGGGGAAGGTATAGCCAAAAACATTCAGTACTTC
TRBJ2-7	-	TRBV18	-	CASSPGPSLTEQYF	TGTGCCAGCTCACCGGGACCGTCCCTCACCGAGCAGTACTTC
TRBJ2-1	many	TRBV28	TRBD1	CASSRTGAWNEQFF	TGTGCCAGCAGCCGGACAGGGGCTTGGAATGAGCAGTTCTTC
TRBJ2-1	-	TRBV15	-	CATSTTGLLYNEQFF	TGTGCCACCAGCACTACGGGACTCCTTTACAATGAGCAGTTCTTC
TRBJ1-2	-	TRBV7-2	TRBD1	CASSLQGEGGYTF	TGTGCCAGCAGCTTACAGGGGGAAGGTGGCTACACCTTC
TRBJ1-3	-	TRBV27	-	CASISLSGNTIYF	TGTGCCAGCATTAGTCTCTCTGGAAACACCATATATTTT
TRBJ2-3	few	TRBV6-1	-	CASSEDSGGPDTQYF	TGTGCCAGCAGTGAAGACAGCGGAGGGCCAGATACGCAGTATTTT
TRBJ2-5	many	TRBV20-1	TRBD2	CSARVGTSGKEETQYF	TGCAGTGCTAGAGTAGGGACTAGCGGGAAGGAAGAGACCCAGTACTTC
TRBJ1-5	many	TRBV2	-	CASSEPTGALNQPQHF	TGTGCCAGCAGTGAACCGACGGGGGCCCTCAATCAGCCCCAGCATTTT
TRBJ2-5	many	TRBV20-1	-	CSAGTFDFGTQYF	TGCAGTGCTGGGACATTCGATTTTGGGACCCAGTACTTC
TRBJ1-1	many	TRBV5-5	-	CASSLGWEGGRNTEAFF	TGTGCCAGCAGCTTAGGATGGGAGGGTGGGCGGAACACTGAAGCTTTCTTT
TRBJ2-7	many	TRBV28	-	CASSLYRERDYEQYF	TGTGCCAGCAGTTTATACCGGGAACGAGACTACGAGCAGTACTTC
TRBJ2-1	few	TRBV5-1	-	CASSLVTGNYNEQFF	TGCGCCAGCAGCTTGGTTACGGGAAACTACAATGAGCAGTTCTTC
TRBJ2-7	many	TRBV6-1	-	CASSSSDWGFEQYF	TGTGCCAGCAGTTCCTCCGACTGGGGGTTTGAGCAGTACTTC
TRBJ2-7	many	TRBV30	TRBD2	CAWSFLRTSGETYEQYF	TGTGCCTGGAGTTTCCTGCGGACTAGCGGGGAGACCTACGAGCAGTACTTC
TRBJ2-1	few	TRBV9	TRBD2	CASSVVGTSGNNEQFF	TGTGCCAGCAGCGTAGTGGGGACTAGCGGGAACAATGAGCAGTTCTTC
TRBJ2-7	few	TRBV5-1	-	CASSHGLSYEQYF	TGCGCCAGCTCGCACGGGCTGTCCTACGAGCAGTACTTC
TRBJ1-3	-	TRBV28	TRBD1	CASSSPRTGSGNTIYF	TGTGCCAGCAGTTCCCCCCGGACAGGTTCTGGAAACACCATATATTTT
TRBJ2-7	many	TRBV7-8	-	CASSSLKTSSYEQYF	TGTGCCAGCAGCTCGCTAAAAACTAGCTCATACGAGCAGTACTTC
TRBJ2-7	once	TRBV28	TRBD2	CASSPRSAGETYEQYF	TGTGCCAGCAGTCCACGCTCCGCGGGAGAGACCTACGAGCAGTACTTC
TRBJ2-5	many	TRBV28	-	CASSPSRRETQYF	TGTGCCAGCAGTCCTAGTCGGAGGGAGACCCAGTACTTC
TRBJ2-5	many	TRBV27	-	CASSLSWAWFQGVQETQYF	TGTGCCAGCAGTTTATCCTGGGCCTGGTTTCAGGGCGTCCAAGAGACCCAGTACTTC
TRBJ2-7	few	TRBV6-2/TRBV6-3	TRBD1	CASSSLLTGLKEQYF	TGTGCCAGCAGTTCCCTACTGACAGGGTTGAAAGAGCAGTACTTC
TRBJ2-1	many	TRBV7-2	TRBD2	CASSLVVAGGVNEQFF	TGTGCCAGCAGCTTAGTTGTGGCCGGGGGGGTCAATGAGCAGTTCTTC
TRBJ2-5	-	TRBV7-8	-	CASSLARQSGVETQYF	TGTGCCAGCAGCTTAGCAAGACAGAGTGGCGTCGAGACCCAGTACTTC
TRBJ2-7	many	TRBV7-2	-	CASSLMDRSYEQYF	TGTGCCAGCAGCCTAATGGACAGATCCTACGAGCAGTACTTC
TRBJ1-1	few	TRBV19	TRBD1	CASAPGLTGGTEAFF	TGTGCCAGTGCCCCGGGGCTCACAGGGGGCACTGAAGCTTTCTTT
TRBJ1-1	many	TRBV30	TRBD1	CAWDRGQSTEAFF	TGTGCCTGGGACAGGGGGCAGAGCACTGAAGCTTTCTTT
TRBJ2-7	few	TRBV7-9	TRBD1	CASSLVGQGDHEQYF	TGTGCCAGCAGCTTAGTGGGCCAGGGGGACCACGAGCAGTACTTC
TRBJ2-7	few	TRBV4-1	TRBD1	CASSQQDRPSYEQYF	TGCGCCAGCAGCCAACAGGACAGGCCATCCTACGAGCAGTACTTC
TRBJ2-5	-	TRBV5-4	TRBD1	CASSKRQGARETQYF	TGTGCCAGCAGCAAACGACAGGGGGCCAGAGAGACCCAGTACTTC
TRBJ2-4	-	TRBV24-1	TRBD1	CATSDFDREECRAKNIQYF	TGTGCCACCAGTGATTTTGACAGGGAAGAATGTCGGGCCAAAAACATTCAGTACTTC
TRBJ2-3	many	TRBV12-3/TRBV12-4	-	CASGGPGTDTQYF	TGTGCCAGCGGAGGCCCTGGCACAGATACGCAGTATTTT
TRBJ1-1	many	TRBV6-2/TRBV6-3	TRBD1	CASKLKGARRIEAFF	TGTGCCAGCAAACTAAAGGGGGCGCGAAGGATTGAAGCTTTCTTT